This TCR beta chain derives from a study of Tregs in tolerant kidney transplant recipients. This clone was counted only a few times. Some clones are missing from TCRdb's copy, which holds only in-frame ones; the method was immunoSEQ multiplex PCR. The data contain over 50,000 clones, 70% to 90% of them singletons. With 7 bases clipped from V and 7 bases from J, the junction kept 8 bases outside the gene matches. CDR1 and CDR2 (germline): SGHRS, YFSETQ. The CDR3 consists of 13 residues. This specimen consisted of Tregs from blood, obtained before the transplant. This rearrangement joins TRBV5-1 to TRBJ2-1; 7 nucleotides agree with TRBD2. The sequence was collected from a human donor who received a combined kidney and bone marrow transplant. The CDR3 DNA reads as TGCGCCAGCGGAGTTGGACTAGTTAATGAGCAGTTCTTC. Amino acids: CASGVGLVNEQFF.